What follows are 12 T cell receptor beta chains derived from one specimen sequenced in a study of T cell repertoires in cytomegalovirus infection. In TCRdb, the reads were re-called with MiXCR into one record per CDR3 protein. The sample lists about 150,000 distinct CDR3 sequences, about a quarter seen once, with about a tenth in the top ten. The source material was PBMCs. All receptors derive from a human donor in good health (CMV status not recorded). Some clones in this sample may be carry-over from other donors' samples.

This chain links TRBV12-3 or TRBV12-4 with TRBJ2-2; D is uncertain. The V gene lost 0 bases and the J gene lost 7 bases, with 3 bases spanning the gap. There are 12 residues in the CDR3. CDR3 residues: CASSLALGELFF. CDR3 nucleotide sequence: TGTGCCAGCAGTTTAGCGCTCGGGGAGCTGTTTTTT.

This clonotype was observed at least ten times. The rearrangement uses TRBV2 and TRBJ2-1, with 7 bases identical to TRBD2. CDR1 and CDR2 from the germline V gene are SNHLY and FYNNEI. The CDR3 is made up of 14 amino acids. V shed 1 base, J shed 8 bases, and the junction held 5 bases outside the gene matches. CDR3 nucleotides: TGTGCCAGCAGTGAAGGACTAGCAAGGGATGAGCAGTTCTTC. The encoded protein is CASSEGLARDEQFF. The full variable domain, with the rest looked up from reference TRBV2 and TRBJ2-1, is EPEVTQTPSHQVTQMGQEVILRCVPISNHLYFYWYRQILGQKVEFLVSFYNNEISEKSEIFDDQFSVERPDGSNFTLKIRSTKLEDSAMYFCASSEGLARDEQFFGPGTRLTVL.

V gene TRBV12-3 or TRBV12-4 combines with J gene TRBJ2-1; D is perhaps TRBD1 or TRBD2 (5 bases each). Trimming removed 8 bases at V and 4 bases at J, with 12 bases between. The CDR3 spans 13 residues. The DNA for the CDR3 is TGTGCCAGCGGCCGGGGCCTTTACAATGAGCAGTTCTTC. Amino acid sequence: CASGRGLYNEQFF.

This clonotype was seen a few times. The V call is TRBV30, the J call TRBJ2-5; possible D gene TRBD1, 6 bases. The CDR3 is made up of 12 amino acids. CDR1 and CDR2 from the germline V gene are GTSNPN and SVGIG (reference sequence). V was cut by 2 bases and J by 4 bases, with 8 bases left in between. The CDR3 is CAWSTGTETQYF. Written as DNA, the CDR3 is TGTGCCTGGAGTACAGGGACAGAGACCCAGTACTTC.

The chain joins TRBV7-9 to TRBJ1-2, with D tentatively TRBD1 (6 bases). CDR3 length equals 15 residues. CDR1 is SEHNR and CDR2 is FQNEAQ in the germline V gene (reference sequence). Between the trimmed V and J ends, which lost 0 bases and 7 bases, there was a span of 15 bases. The CDR3 reads CASSLATGAISGYTF. CDR3 DNA: TGTGCCAGCAGCTTAGCGACAGGCGCTATTTCTGGCTACACCTTC.

This clonotype was detected many times. The chain combines TRBV12-3 or TRBV12-4 with TRBJ2-3, with D unresolved. The CDR3 is 15 amino acids. Trimming stripped 4 bases from V and 0 bases from J, with 11 bases between. The CDR3 nucleotides read TGTGCCAGCAGTTCGTCTACCGGTAGCACAGATACGCAGTATTTT. Amino acids: CASSSSTGSTDTQYF.

This clonotype is classed as medium-sized. This chain links TRBV7-2 with TRBJ1-2; possible D gene TRBD1, 6 bases. Trimming removed 3 bases at V and 3 bases at J, with 14 bases between. Germline lookup yields CDR1 SGHTA and CDR2 FQGNSA. There are 15 residues in the CDR3. The DNA for the CDR3 is TGTGCCAGCAGCTTCGACAGGTCGAGTGACTATGGCTACACCTTC. Translated, it gives CASSFDRSSDYGYTF.

J is TRBJ2-7 and V is TRBV5-1; D is possibly TRBD2 (6 bases). V was trimmed by 4 bases and J by 6 bases, leaving 17 bases between them. The germline V gene has CDR1 SGHRS and CDR2 YFSETQ. This CDR3 has 14 residues. The CDR3 nucleotides read TGCGCCAGCAGCCCTGGCGGGATGGTCTGCGAGCAGTACTTC. Protein product: CASSPGGMVCEQYF.

This chain links TRBV28 with TRBJ1-2, with D possibly being TRBD1 (6 bases). The germline V and J ends were trimmed by 8 bases and 8 bases, with 12 bases remaining between them. This CDR3 contains 11 residues. CDR1 MDHEN and CDR2 SYDVKM come from the germline V gene. The CDR3 protein is CASVTGSGYTF. CDR3 DNA: TGTGCCAGCGTCACAGGGTCGGGCTACACCTTC.

This clonotype was detected many times. V and J are TRBV7-8 and TRBJ2-3, with D perhaps matching TRBD1 or TRBD2 (6 bases each). The CDR3 sequence is 14 residues long. Between the trimmed V and J ends, which lost 4 bases and 5 bases, there was a span of 13 bases. Germline V gene lookup returns CDR1 SGHVS and CDR2 FQNEAQ. CDR3 residues: CASSYGGLKDTQYF. The CDR3 DNA reads TGTGCCAGCAGCTATGGGGGGCTAAAAGATACGCAGTATTTT.

There are many counts of this clonotype. This chain uses TRBV7-2 with TRBJ2-5; 10 bases line up with TRBD1. Germline V gives CDR1 SGHTA, CDR2 FQGNSA. V was clipped by 4 bases and J by 9 bases; unmatched bases: 11. The CDR3 sequence is 15 residues long. The CDR3 protein is CASSSTGGLTRAQYF. The CDR3 DNA sequence: TGTGCCAGCAGCTCGACAGGGGGCCTCACGAGGGCCCAGTACTTC.

This clonotype was recorded at least ten times. The rearrangement joins TRBV7-6 to TRBJ2-3; D tentatively reads TRBD1 or TRBD2 (5 bases each). The CDR3 covers 18 residues. Germline CDR1 SGHVS, CDR2 FNYEAQ. Deletions cut 1 base from V and 1 base from J, with 18 bases between. CDR3 sequence reads: CASSLVYRDRPGTDTQYF. In nucleotides, the CDR3 is TGTGCCAGCAGCTTAGTATATAGGGACCGGCCCGGCACAGATACGCAGTATTTT.